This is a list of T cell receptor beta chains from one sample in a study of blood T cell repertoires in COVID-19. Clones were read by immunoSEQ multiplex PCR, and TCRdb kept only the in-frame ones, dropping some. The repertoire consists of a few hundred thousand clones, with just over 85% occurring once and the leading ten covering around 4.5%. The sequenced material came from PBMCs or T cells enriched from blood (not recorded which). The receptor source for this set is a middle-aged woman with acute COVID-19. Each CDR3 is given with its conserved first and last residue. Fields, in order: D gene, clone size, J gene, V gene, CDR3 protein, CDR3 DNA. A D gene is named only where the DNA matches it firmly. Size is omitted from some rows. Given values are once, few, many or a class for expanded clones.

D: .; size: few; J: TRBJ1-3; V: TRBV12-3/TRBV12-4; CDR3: CASKRASGNTIYF; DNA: TGTGCCAGCAAGCGGGCCTCTGGAAACACCATATATTTT
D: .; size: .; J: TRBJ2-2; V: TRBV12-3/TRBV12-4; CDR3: CASSQNTGELFF; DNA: TGTGCCAGCAGTCAGAACACCGGGGAGCTGTTTTTT
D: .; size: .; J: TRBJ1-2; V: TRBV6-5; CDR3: CASSYSWQGSGYTF; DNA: TGTGCCAGCAGTTACTCGTGGCAGGGGAGCGGCTACACCTTC
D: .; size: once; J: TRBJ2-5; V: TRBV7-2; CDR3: CASKTGEWQETQYF; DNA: TGTGCCAGCAAGACGGGAGAGTGGCAAGAGACCCAGTACTTC
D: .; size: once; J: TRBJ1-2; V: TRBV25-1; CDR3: CASSEYKGVRGYTF; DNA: TGTGCCAGCAGTGAATATAAGGGGGTGAGAGGCTACACCTTC
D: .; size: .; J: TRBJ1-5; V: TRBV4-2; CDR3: CASSQERQFSNQPQHF; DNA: TGTGCCAGCAGCCAAGAGAGACAGTTTAGCAATCAGCCCCAGCATTTT
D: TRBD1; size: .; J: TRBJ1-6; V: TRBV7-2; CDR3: CASSPGQGAVPLHF; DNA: TGTGCCAGCAGCCCCGGGCAGGGGGCGGTACCCCTCCACTTT
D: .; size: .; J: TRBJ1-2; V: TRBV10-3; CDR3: CAISEGSVGGYTF; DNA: TGTGCCATCAGTGAGGGTTCGGTTGGTGGCTACACCTTC
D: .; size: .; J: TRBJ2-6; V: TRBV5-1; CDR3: CASSFSSTGANVLTF; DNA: TGCGCCAGCAGCTTTAGTTCAACTGGGGCCAACGTCCTGACTTTC
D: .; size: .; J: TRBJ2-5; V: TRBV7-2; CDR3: CASSLVVVVGGETQYF; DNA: TGTGCCAGCAGCTTAGTTGTGGTGGTAGGGGGAGAGACCCAGTACTTC
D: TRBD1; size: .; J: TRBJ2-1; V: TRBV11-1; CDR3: CASSLTGTDFYNEQFF; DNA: TGTGCCAGCAGCTTAACCGGGACAGATTTCTACAATGAGCAGTTCTTC
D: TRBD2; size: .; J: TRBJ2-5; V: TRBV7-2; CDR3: CASSLQRGRETQYF; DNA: TGTGCCAGCAGCCTTCAGCGGGGGAGAGAGACCCAGTACTTC
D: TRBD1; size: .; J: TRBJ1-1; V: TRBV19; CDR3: CASLGVGQGFSEAFF; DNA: TGTGCCAGTCTAGGGGTGGGACAGGGTTTCTCTGAAGCTTTCTTT
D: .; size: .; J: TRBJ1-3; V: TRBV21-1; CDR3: CASSKRDIAKRNTIYF; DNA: TGTGCCAGCAGCAAACGGGACATAGCTAAAAGAAACACCATATATTTT
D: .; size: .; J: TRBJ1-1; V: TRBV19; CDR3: CASSTRGDIKNTEAFF; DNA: TGTGCCAGTAGTACCCGGGGGGATATTAAGAACACTGAAGCTTTCTTT
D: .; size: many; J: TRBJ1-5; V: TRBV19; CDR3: CASRPGGGTGGPQHF; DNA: TGTGCCAGTAGGCCCGGGGGAGGGACGGGAGGGCCCCAGCATTTT
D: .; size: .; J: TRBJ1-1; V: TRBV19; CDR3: CASSNGFSGTEAFF; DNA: TGTGCCAGTAGCAACGGCTTCTCGGGGACTGAAGCTTTCTTT
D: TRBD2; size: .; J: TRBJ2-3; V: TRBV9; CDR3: CASSVVGSGGVDTQYF; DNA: TGTGCCAGCAGCGTAGTGGGTAGCGGGGGGGTAGATACGCAGTATTTT
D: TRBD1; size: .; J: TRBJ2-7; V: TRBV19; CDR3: CASSIVPTGKIYEQYF; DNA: TGTGCCAGTAGTATAGTCCCGACAGGGAAAATCTACGAGCAGTACTTC
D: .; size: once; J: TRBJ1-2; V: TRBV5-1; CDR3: CASSWVAGPNYGYTF; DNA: TGCGCCAGCAGCTGGGTTGCGGGCCCTAACTATGGCTACACCTTC
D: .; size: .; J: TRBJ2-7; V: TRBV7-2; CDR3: CASSTGQFLRYF; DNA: TGTGCCAGCAGCACTGGACAGTTTCTTCGGTACTTC
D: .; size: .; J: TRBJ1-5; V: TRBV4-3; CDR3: CASSQDGMVQPQHF; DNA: TGCGCCAGCAGCCAAGACGGGATGGTACAGCCCCAGCATTTT
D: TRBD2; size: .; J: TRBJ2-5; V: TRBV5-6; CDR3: CASSLGSGGASRETQYF; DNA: TGTGCCAGCAGCTTGGGATCCGGGGGGGCTTCTCGAGAGACCCAGTACTTC
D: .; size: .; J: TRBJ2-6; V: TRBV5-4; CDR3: CASSLGSGANVLTF; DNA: TGTGCCAGCAGCTTGGGGAGTGGGGCCAACGTCCTGACTTTC
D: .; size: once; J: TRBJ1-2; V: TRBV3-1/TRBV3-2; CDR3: CASSQDREGHYF; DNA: TGTGCCAGCAGCCAAGATAGGGAGGGACACTACTTC
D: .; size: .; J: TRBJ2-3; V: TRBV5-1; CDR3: CASSLAFNPSLDTQYF; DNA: TGCGCCAGCAGCTTGGCTTTCAACCCAAGCTTGGATACGCAGTATTTT
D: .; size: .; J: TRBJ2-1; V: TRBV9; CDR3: CASSVVGTAYNEQFF; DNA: TGTGCCAGCAGCGTAGTGGGGACTGCCTACAATGAGCAGTTCTTC
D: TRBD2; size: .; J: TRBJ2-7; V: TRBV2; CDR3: CASRVGGREYSYEQYF; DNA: TGTGCCAGCAGGGTAGGAGGGCGGGAGTATTCCTACGAGCAGTACTTC
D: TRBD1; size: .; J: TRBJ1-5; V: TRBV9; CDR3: CASSQGQNQPQHF; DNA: TGTGCCAGCTCTCAGGGACAGAATCAGCCCCAGCATTTT
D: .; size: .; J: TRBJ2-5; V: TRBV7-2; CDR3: CASSPHREAGGIGTQYF; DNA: TGTGCCAGCAGCCCACATAGGGAGGCAGGGGGGATAGGGACCCAGTACTTC
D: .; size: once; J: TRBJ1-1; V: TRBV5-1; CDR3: CASSLSGKNTEAFF; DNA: TGCGCCAGCAGCTTGAGCGGGAAGAACACTGAAGCTTTCTTT
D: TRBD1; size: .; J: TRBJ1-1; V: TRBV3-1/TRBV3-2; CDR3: CASSPLKGQGNTEAFF; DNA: TGTGCCAGCAGCCCTCTAAAGGGACAGGGGAACACTGAAGCTTTCTTT
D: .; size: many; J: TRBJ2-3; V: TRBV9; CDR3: CASSVEQSTDTQYF; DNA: TGTGCCAGCAGCGTAGAACAGAGCACAGATACGCAGTATTTT
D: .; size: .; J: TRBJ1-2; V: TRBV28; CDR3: CASSLNTQFDSPSGYGYTF; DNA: TGTGCCAGCAGTTTAAACACCCAATTTGACTCACCATCGGGCTATGGCTACACCTTC
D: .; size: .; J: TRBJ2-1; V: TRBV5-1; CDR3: CASSLEIGNEQFF; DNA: TGCGCCAGCAGCTTGGAGATCGGGAATGAGCAGTTCTTC
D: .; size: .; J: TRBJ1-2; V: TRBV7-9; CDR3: CASSLRAYGYTF; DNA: TGTGCCAGCAGCTTAAGAGCATATGGCTACACCTTC
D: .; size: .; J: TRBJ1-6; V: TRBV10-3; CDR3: CAISEGAETNSPLHF; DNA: TGTGCCATCAGTGAAGGGGCAGAGACGAATTCACCCCTCCACTTT
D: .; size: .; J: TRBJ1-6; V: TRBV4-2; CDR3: CASSQAETVNSPLHF; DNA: TGTGCCAGCAGCCAAGCTGAGACAGTTAATTCACCCCTCCACTTT
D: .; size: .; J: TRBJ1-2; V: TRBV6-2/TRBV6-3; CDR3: CASSYPSYGYTF; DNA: TGTGCCAGCAGTTACCCCAGCTATGGCTACACCTTC
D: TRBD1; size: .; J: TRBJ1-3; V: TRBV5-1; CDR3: CASSLGQGLAGNTIYF; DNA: TGCGCCAGCAGCTTGGGACAGGGGCTAGCTGGAAACACCATATATTTT
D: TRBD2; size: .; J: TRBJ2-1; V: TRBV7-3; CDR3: CASSYAAGTSAYNEQFF; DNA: TGTGCCAGCAGTTATGCTGCCGGGACTAGCGCGTACAATGAGCAGTTCTTC
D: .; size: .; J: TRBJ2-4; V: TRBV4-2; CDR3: CASSQVSSDIQNIQYF; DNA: TGTGCCAGCAGCCAAGTTTCGTCAGATATCCAAAACATTCAGTACTTC
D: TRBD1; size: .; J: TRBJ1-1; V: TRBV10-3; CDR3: CAIRPTGGVTEAFF; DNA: TGTGCCATCAGGCCGACAGGGGGCGTCACTGAAGCTTTCTTT
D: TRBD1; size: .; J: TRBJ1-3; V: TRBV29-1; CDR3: CSVEPTGSGNTIYF; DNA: TGCAGCGTTGAACCGACAGGGAGTGGAAACACCATATATTTT
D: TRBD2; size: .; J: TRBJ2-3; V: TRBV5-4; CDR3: CASSSPYPGGGRGDTQYF; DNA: TGTGCCAGCAGCTCACCCTATCCCGGCGGGGGGCGAGGGGATACGCAGTATTTT